This T cell receptor (beta chain) was obtained from a study of blood T cell repertoires in COVID-19. CDR3 size: 16 residues. The germline V gene has CDR1 SGDLS and CDR2 YYNGEE. Losses at the gene ends were 4 bases for V and 8 bases for J; bases not matched to a gene: 13. This clone was found once. The data were produced by immunoSEQ multiplex PCR, yet TCRdb's version contains in-frame clones alone and is incomplete. The table has 250,000 or so clones, approximately 92% seen once; the top ten hold 4.6%. The chain carries TRBV9 and TRBJ1-4, with 8 bases fitting TRBD1. This clonotype was obtained from a woman aged 35 to 49 who had recovered from COVID-19. The sample consisted of peripheral blood. The CDR3 DNA reads TGTGCCAGCAGCCCCCCGTCGGCAGGGGGCCTAGAAAAACTGTTTTTT. This codes for CASSPPSAGGLEKLFF.